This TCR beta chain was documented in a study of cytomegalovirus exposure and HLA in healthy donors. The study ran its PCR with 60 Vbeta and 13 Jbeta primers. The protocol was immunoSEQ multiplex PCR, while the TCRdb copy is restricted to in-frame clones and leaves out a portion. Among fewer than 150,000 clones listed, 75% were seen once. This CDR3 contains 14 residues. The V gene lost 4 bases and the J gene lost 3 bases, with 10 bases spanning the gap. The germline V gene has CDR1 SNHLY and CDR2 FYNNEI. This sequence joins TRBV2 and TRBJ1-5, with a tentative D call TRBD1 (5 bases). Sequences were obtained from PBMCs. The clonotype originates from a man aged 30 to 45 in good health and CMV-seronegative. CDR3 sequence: CASSGQPYNQPQHF. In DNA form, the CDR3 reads TGTGCCAGCAGTGGACAGCCCTACAATCAGCCCCAGCATTTT.